The 28 T cell receptor beta chains below were found in one sample sequenced in a study of cytomegalovirus exposure and HLA in healthy donors. The PCR was carried out with 60 Vbeta primers and 13 Jbeta primers. Profiled with immunoSEQ multiplex PCR; TCRdb holds only in-frame clones, not every one. The sample lists 90,000 to 150,000 clones, 70% to 80% occurring once. Sequencing was done on a sample of PBMCs. These receptors came from a human donor in good health.

The chain has TRBV18 and TRBJ2-7; 7 bases align to TRBD2. Germline V lookup: CDR1 KGHSH, CDR2 LQKENI. The CDR3 consists of 15 residues. The V gene end was trimmed by 6 bases and the J gene end by 0 bases; junction bases not matched to a gene: 8. The DNA of the CDR3 is TGTGCCAGCTCTCCTCTAGCGGCTAGCTCCTACGAGCAGTACTTC. It codes for CASSPLAASSYEQYF.

The V gene is TRBV5-6, the J gene TRBJ2-2; D is perhaps TRBD1 (7 bases). The length of the CDR3 is 14 residues. Germline V CDR1 and CDR2: SGHDT, YYEEEE. The ends were cut back, 7 bases at V and 5 bases at J, with 15 bases in the middle. CDR3 protein: CASRGTAVTGELFF. The CDR3, as DNA: TGTGCCAGCCGGGGGACAGCGGTTACCGGGGAGCTGTTTTTT.

The chain employs TRBV5-4 and TRBJ2-7, with 12 bases lining up with TRBD1. The J segment lost 4 bases and the V segment lost 4 bases, leaving 3 bases of the junction unmatched. The CDR3 is 14 amino acids. The germline CDR1 and CDR2 sequences are SGHNT and YYREEE (reference sequence). The CDR3 region is CASSGDRGLYEQYF. The DNA for the CDR3 is TGTGCCAGCAGCGGGGACAGGGGGCTTTACGAGCAGTACTTC.

CDR3 nucleotide sequence: TGTGCCAGCAGGAAACAGGGGGCCAACTATGGCTACACCTTC. Its translation is CASRKQGANYGYTF. The chain is built from TRBV28 and TRBJ1-2; 9 bases are a match to TRBD1. There are 14 residues in the CDR3. Germline V gene lookup returns CDR1 MDHEN and CDR2 SYDVKM. J gave up 2 bases and V 6 bases, and 4 bases lay outside the gene matches.

The CDR3 coding sequence is TGCAGCGTTGCGTTCCAGGGGGGCGGTGGCTACACCTTC. As protein: CSVAFQGGGGYTF. The rearrangement uses TRBV29-1 and TRBJ1-2; 7 nucleotides line up with TRBD1. This CDR3 has 13 amino acids. CDR1 and CDR2 (germline): SQVTM, ANQGSEA. V was clipped by 4 bases and J by 7 bases; unmatched bases: 9.

The CDR3 loop reads CSAGRGREAGELFF. The CDR3, as DNA: TGCAGCGCTGGCCGGGGCAGGGAGGCCGGGGAGCTGTTTTTT. The rearrangement uses TRBV29-1 and TRBJ2-2, with D tentatively TRBD2 (6 bases). Trimming left V 7 bases short and J 6 bases short, with 18 bases between. From germline, CDR1 is SQVTM and CDR2 ANQGSEA. The CDR3 is 14 residues long.

V gene TRBV13 combines with J gene TRBJ1-1; D possibly corresponds to TRBD1 (6 bases). This CDR3 is built from 14 residues. Germline CDR1 is PRHDT and CDR2 is FYEKMQ (reference sequence). Trimming took 8 bases from V and 2 from J, leaving 15 bases between them. In DNA, the CDR3 is TGTGCCAGCGTTGAGCAGGGACATAACACTGAAGCTTTCTTT. Its protein product is CASVEQGHNTEAFF.

CDR3 loop: CASSLRQGTSGNTIYF. CDR3 sequence (DNA): TGTGCCAGCAGCTTAAGACAGGGGACGTCTGGAAACACCATATATTTT. This rearrangement joins TRBV7-8 to TRBJ1-3, with 8 bases fitting TRBD1. Germline V lookup: CDR1 SGHVS, CDR2 FQNEAQ. J lost 1 base, V lost 2 bases, and 4 bases had no gene match. The CDR3 spans 16 residues.

In this sample, this clone turned up once. The chain links TRBV18 to TRBJ2-7; 9 nucleotides line up with TRBD1. V was clipped by 3 bases and J by 2 bases; unmatched bases: 8. The germline V gene has CDR1 KGHSH and CDR2 LQKENI. CDR3 length equals 16 residues. The CDR3 region is CASSPRTDRGAYEQYF. Written as DNA, the CDR3 is TGTGCCAGCTCACCGCGTACGGACAGGGGCGCCTACGAGCAGTACTTC.

The chain employs TRBV30 and TRBJ1-4, with TRBD1 as a possible D gene (5 bases). The CDR3 has 15 amino acids. Germline loops: CDR1 GTSNPN, CDR2 SVGIG (reference sequence). The V end lost 3 bases, the J end lost 7 bases, and 18 bases lay between the germline ends. CDR3: CAWRNPSTGLEKLFF. The CDR3 region has the DNA TGTGCCTGGAGGAACCCTTCCACAGGCCTTGAAAAACTGTTTTTT.

The rearrangement uses TRBV6-5 and TRBJ1-4, with D unclear. Per germline, CDR1 MNHEY and CDR2 SVGAGI. The CDR3 extends over 16 amino acids. Trimming left V 0 bases short and J 8 bases short, with 16 bases between. CDR3 region: CASSYSRLPGVEKLFF. The CDR3, as DNA: TGTGCCAGCAGTTACTCGCGCCTGCCTGGAGTGGAAAAACTGTTTTTT.

The chain recombines TRBV9 with TRBJ1-4, with D unresolved. Germline CDR1 and CDR2: SGDLS and YYNGEE. V was shortened by 1 base and J by 0 bases, with 7 bases between the two germline ends. The CDR3 covers 15 residues. The CDR3 loop reads CASSVNPATNEKLFF. The CDR3 coding sequence is TGTGCCAGCAGCGTAAATCCGGCAACTAATGAAAAACTGTTTTTT.

The V and J genes are TRBV5-4 and TRBJ2-7; 9 positions agree with TRBD2. Trimming removed 5 bases from V and 3 bases from J; junction bases left unmatched: 6. The CDR3 is 14 residues long. CDR1 SGHNT and CDR2 YYREEE come from the germline V gene (reference sequence). The CDR3: CASSTSGRLYEQYF. The CDR3 DNA sequence: TGTGCCAGCAGTACAAGCGGGAGGCTCTACGAGCAGTACTTC. The variable domain in full, with the rest retrieved from reference TRBV5-4 and TRBJ2-7, is ETGVTQSPTHLIKTRGQQVTLRCSSQSGHNTVSWYQQALGQGPQFIFQYYREEENGRGNFPPRFSGLQFPNYSSELNVNALELDDSALYLCASSTSGRLYEQYFGPGTRLTVT.

This chain uses TRBV2 with TRBJ1-2; 10 nucleotides line up with TRBD1. The trim removed 5 bases at V and 4 bases at J, leaving 7 bases unmatched. Germline assignment: CDR1 SNHLY and CDR2 FYNNEI. The CDR3 contains 15 residues. Written as DNA, the CDR3 is TGTGCCAGCAGTCCTGCCGGGACAGGGGCCTATGGCTACACCTTC. Its translation is CASSPAGTGAYGYTF.

This sequence joins TRBV5-1 and TRBJ1-1, with 8 bases identical to TRBD1. Germline V gene lookup returns CDR1 SGHRS and CDR2 YFSETQ. The CDR3 spans 16 residues. The J segment lost 6 bases and the V segment lost 2 bases, leaving 12 bases of the junction unmatched. The CDR3 protein is CASSLSGQVGIAEAFF. Written as DNA, the CDR3 is TGCGCCAGCAGCTTATCGGGACAGGTTGGAATTGCTGAAGCTTTCTTT.

The CDR3 DNA is TGTGCCAGCTCACTTCGGACTAGCGGGAAGACCTACAATGAGCAGTTCTTC. Translating gives CASSLRTSGKTYNEQFF. V gene TRBV18 combines with J gene TRBJ2-1; 12 positions match TRBD2. The V segment lost 4 bases and the J segment 2 bases; nucleotides outside the gene matches: 6. There are 17 residues in the CDR3. Germline values: CDR1 KGHSH, CDR2 LQKENI.

CDR3 DNA sequence: TGCGCCAGCGCAAGTCCGAACAGGGGTGCCACCGGGGAGCTGTTTTTT. Its protein is CASASPNRGATGELFF. V and J are TRBV5-1 and TRBJ2-2; TRBD1 matches 7 bases. This CDR3 comprises 16 residues. The ends lost 7 bases at V and 4 bases at J; junction bases unmatched: 13. The germline CDR1 and CDR2 sequences are SGHRS and YFSETQ.

J is TRBJ1-5 and V is TRBV7-2, with TRBD1 matching over 8 bases. The germline V gene encodes CDR1 SGHTA and CDR2 FQGNSA. The CDR3 length is 15 residues. With V trimmed by 5 bases and J by 5 bases, 8 bases remained unmatched. This CDR3 is CASSPGTGRDQPQHF. The CDR3 DNA reads TGTGCCAGCAGCCCCGGGACAGGTCGGGATCAGCCCCAGCATTTT.

J is TRBJ2-7 and V is TRBV30; 9 nucleotides line up with TRBD1. The CDR3 spans 12 residues. Germline V CDR1 and CDR2: GTSNPN, SVGIG (reference sequence). V lost 5 bases, J lost 3 bases, and 2 bases stayed unmatched. The chain's CDR3 is CAWGTGYYEQYF. The CDR3 DNA is TGTGCCTGGGGGACAGGGTACTACGAGCAGTACTTC.

The gene calls are TRBV28 and TRBJ1-3, with D unclear. CDR3 length: 15 residues. Trimming shortened V by 5 bases and J by 2 bases, and 13 bases separated the two germline ends. From germline, CDR1 is MDHEN and CDR2 SYDVKM. CDR3 sequence reads: CASSLARRAGNTIYF. CDR3 nucleotides: TGTGCCAGCAGTCTAGCCCGGAGGGCTGGAAACACCATATATTTT.

This clone showed up just once. The chain joins TRBV6-5 to TRBJ2-7; 9 bases align to TRBD1. The CDR3 is 13 residues long. With 5 bases clipped from V and 6 bases from J, the junction kept 5 bases outside the gene matches. The germline CDR1 and CDR2 sequences are MNHEY and SVGAGI. This CDR3 is CASSTTGGFEQYF. CDR3 nucleotides: TGTGCCAGCAGTACAACAGGGGGCTTCGAGCAGTACTTC.

V and J are TRBV5-1 and TRBJ1-2, with D possibly being TRBD1 (6 bases). CDR3 length equals 14 residues. V was cut by 0 bases and J by 6 bases, with 12 bases left in between. The germline V gene encodes CDR1 SGHRS and CDR2 YFSETQ. In nucleotides, the CDR3 is TGCGCCAGCAGCTTGGACAGGGCGGCGGATGGCTACACCTTC. Translation gives CASSLDRAADGYTF.

On this clone itself: An end of the junction does not agree with germline; a read error may underlie this. This rearrangement joins TRBV5-4 to TRBJ2-3; TRBD1 is a possible D gene (6 bases). Germline CDR1 reads SGHNT; CDR2 reads YYREEE (reference sequence). The CDR3 runs to 14 residues. In nucleotides, the CDR3 is TGTGCCAGCAGCTTTTATGGGGGCACCGATACGCAGTATTTT. Translating gives CASSFYGGTDTQYF.

This sequence joins TRBV6-5 and TRBJ1-1; perhaps TRBD1 as D (6 bases). CDR3 size: 14 residues. Looked up from germline, CDR1 is MNHEY and CDR2 is SVGAGI. Trimming shortened V by 5 bases and J by 5 bases, and 15 bases separated the two germline ends. The CDR3 loop is CASSGNTGRTEAFF. CDR3 nucleotide sequence: TGTGCCAGCAGTGGGAATACAGGGCGGACTGAAGCTTTCTTT.

This clone was observed a single time. V usage is TRBV4-1 and J usage is TRBJ1-2; TRBD1 agrees at 7 bases. Germline V CDR1 and CDR2: MGHRA, YSYEKL. V trimming: 0 bases; J trimming: 0 bases; junction bases outside the gene matches: 7. This CDR3 has 17 residues. CDR3 sequence reads: CASSQDTGVRTNYGYTF. The DNA of the CDR3 is TGCGCCAGCAGCCAAGATACAGGGGTCCGCACTAACTATGGCTACACCTTC.

This clone was observed a few times. This sequence joins TRBV18 and TRBJ1-6; 10 bases are a match to TRBD1. Germline trimming cut 5 bases from V and 7 bases from J; bases unmatched to any gene: 14. There are 18 residues in the CDR3. Germline CDR1 KGHSH, CDR2 LQKENI. The DNA of the CDR3 is TGTGCCAGCTCAGAGAGAACCGGGACAGGGGATCGAAATTCACCCCTCCACTTT. This gives the protein CASSERTGTGDRNSPLHF. Variable domain in full (rest from reference TRBV18 and TRBJ1-6): NAGVMQNPRHLVRRRGQEARLRCSPMKGHSHVYWYRQLPEEGLKFMVYLQKENIIDESGMPKERFSAEFPKEGPSILRIQQVVRGDSAAYFCASSERTGTGDRNSPLHFGNGTRLTVT.

The V call is TRBV15, the J call TRBJ2-2; TRBD1 is a possible D gene (6 bases). Germline CDR1 reads LNHNV; CDR2 reads YYDKDF (reference sequence). There are 15 residues in the CDR3. V was shortened by 0 bases and J by 1 base, with 6 bases between the two germline ends. The CDR3 DNA reads as TGTGCCACCAGCAGAGAACAGGGGAACACCGGGGAGCTGTTTTTT. This gives the protein CATSREQGNTGELFF.

The genes are TRBV2 and TRBJ2-2; 11 bases fit TRBD2. The V segment lost 5 bases and the J segment 4 bases; nucleotides outside the gene matches: 3. CDR1 SNHLY and CDR2 FYNNEI come from the germline V gene. The CDR3 is 15 residues long. The CDR3 DNA reads as TGTGCCAGCAGTCGAGGACTAGCGGGCACCGGGGAGCTGTTTTTT. This translates into CASSRGLAGTGELFF.